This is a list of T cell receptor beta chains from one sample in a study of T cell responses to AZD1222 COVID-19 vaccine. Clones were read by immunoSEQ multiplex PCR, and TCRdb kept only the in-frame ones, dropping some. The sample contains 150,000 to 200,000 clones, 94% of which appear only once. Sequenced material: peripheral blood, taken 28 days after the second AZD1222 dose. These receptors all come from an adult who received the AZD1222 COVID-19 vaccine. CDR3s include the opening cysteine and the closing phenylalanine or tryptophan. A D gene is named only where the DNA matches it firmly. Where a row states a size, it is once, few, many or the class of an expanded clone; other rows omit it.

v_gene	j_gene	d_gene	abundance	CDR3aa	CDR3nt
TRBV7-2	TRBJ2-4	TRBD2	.	CASSLTGGGPQNIQYF	TGTGCCAGCAGCTTAACGGGAGGGGGGCCTCAAAACATTCAGTACTTC
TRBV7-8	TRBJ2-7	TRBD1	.	CASRATGVSYEQYF	TGTGCCAGCAGAGCGACAGGGGTCTCCTACGAGCAGTACTTC
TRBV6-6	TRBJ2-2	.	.	CASSLAWPGELFF	TGTGCCAGCAGTTTGGCCTGGCCCGGGGAGCTGTTTTTT
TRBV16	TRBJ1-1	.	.	CASSQFPGGYGTEAFF	TGTGCCAGCAGCCAATTCCCCGGCGGTTATGGCACTGAAGCTTTCTTT
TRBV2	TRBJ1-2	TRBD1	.	CASSLGQYYGYTF	TGTGCCAGCAGTCTGGGACAGTACTATGGCTACACCTTC
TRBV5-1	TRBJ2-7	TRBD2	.	CASSSQTSGSSYEQYF	TGCGCCAGCAGCTCGCAAACTAGCGGGAGCTCCTACGAGCAGTACTTC
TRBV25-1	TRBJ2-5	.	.	CASSEYGLAVQETQYF	TGTGCCAGCAGTGAATATGGGTTGGCGGTTCAAGAGACCCAGTACTTC
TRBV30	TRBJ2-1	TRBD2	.	CAWSVLTSGSNEQFF	TGTGCCTGGAGTGTACTGACTAGCGGGAGCAATGAGCAGTTCTTC
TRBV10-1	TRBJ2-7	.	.	CASSEGARYEQYF	TGCGCCAGCAGTGAAGGGGCAAGGTACGAGCAGTACTTC
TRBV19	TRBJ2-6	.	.	CASSIQGQTSGANVLTF	TGTGCCAGTAGTATCCAGGGACAAACCTCTGGGGCCAACGTCCTGACTTTC
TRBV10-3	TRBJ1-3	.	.	CAISDGTKGSGNTIYF	TGTGCCATCAGTGACGGAACTAAGGGCTCTGGAAACACCATATATTTT
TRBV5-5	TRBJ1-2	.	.	CASSGFSYGYTF	TGTGCCAGCAGCGGATTTAGCTATGGCTACACCTTC
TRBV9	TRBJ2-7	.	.	CARRSGLYEQYF	TGTGCCAGGAGGAGCGGGCTCTACGAGCAGTACTTC
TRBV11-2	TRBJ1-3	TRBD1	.	CASSLGGQGRNTIYF	TGTGCCAGCAGCCTTGGGGGACAGGGACGAAACACCATATATTTT
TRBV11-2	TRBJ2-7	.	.	CASSLEGGHEQYF	TGTGCCAGCAGTTTAGAAGGGGGACACGAGCAGTACTTC
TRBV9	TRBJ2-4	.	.	CASSVGRAKNIQYF	TGTGCCAGCAGCGTAGGGAGAGCCAAAAACATTCAGTACTTC
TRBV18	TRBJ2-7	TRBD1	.	CASSLGTTGQGTSYEQYF	TGTGCCAGCTCACTAGGAACGACGGGACAGGGGACCTCCTACGAGCAGTACTTC
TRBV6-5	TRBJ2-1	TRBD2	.	CASSYKGTSGRNEQFF	TGTGCCAGCAGTTACAAAGGAACTAGCGGGAGAAATGAGCAGTTCTTC
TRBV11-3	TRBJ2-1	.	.	CASSLDHRTPGYNEQFF	TGTGCCAGCAGCTTAGATCATCGGACTCCCGGTTACAATGAGCAGTTCTTC
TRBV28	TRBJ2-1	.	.	CASRPLRGAGEGNEQFF	TGTGCCAGCAGACCACTCCGGGGGGCGGGAGAGGGGAATGAGCAGTTCTTC
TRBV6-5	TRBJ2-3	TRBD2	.	CASSTSGRYTDTQYF	TGTGCCAGCAGTACTAGCGGGAGGTACACAGATACGCAGTATTTT
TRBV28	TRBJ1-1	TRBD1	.	CASSWTGLNTEAFF	TGTGCCAGCAGCTGGACAGGATTGAACACTGAAGCTTTCTTT
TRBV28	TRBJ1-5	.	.	CASSSPFTGKNQPQHF	TGTGCCAGCAGTTCGCCCTTTACAGGGAAGAATCAGCCCCAGCATTTT
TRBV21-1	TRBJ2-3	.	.	CASSKGETGGRTDTQYF	TGTGCCAGCAGCAAAGGTGAGACCGGTGGCCGCACAGATACGCAGTATTTT
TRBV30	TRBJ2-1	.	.	CAWSALGGTPHNEQFF	TGTGCCTGGAGTGCCCTTGGGGGGACTCCACACAATGAGCAGTTCTTC
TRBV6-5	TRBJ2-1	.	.	CASSYSNEQFF	TGTGCCAGCAGTTACTCAAATGAGCAGTTCTTC
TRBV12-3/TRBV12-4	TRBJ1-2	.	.	CASSFSGSYGYTF	TGTGCCAGCAGTTTTAGTGGGAGCTATGGCTACACCTTC
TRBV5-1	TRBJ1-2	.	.	CASSLAGTHGYTF	TGCGCCAGCAGCTTGGCCGGGACACATGGCTACACCTTC
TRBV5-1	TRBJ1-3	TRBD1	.	CASSPRDRIGSRSGNTIYF	TGCGCCAGCAGCCCACGGGACAGAATAGGGTCGCGGTCTGGAAACACCATATATTTT
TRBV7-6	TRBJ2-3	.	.	CASSLVGVSSTDTQYF	TGTGCCAGCAGCTTAGTTGGGGTATCTAGCACAGATACGCAGTATTTT
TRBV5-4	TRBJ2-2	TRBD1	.	CASSKGQGVGELFF	TGTGCCAGCAGCAAGGGACAGGGGGTCGGGGAGCTGTTTTTT
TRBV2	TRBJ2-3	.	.	CASSPGRGQGTDF	TGTGCCAGCAGCCCAGGGCGGGGTCAAGGTACGGATTTT
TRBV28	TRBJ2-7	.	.	CASPPGLPPPDEQYF	TGTGCCAGCCCCCCCGGGCTACCTCCCCCCGACGAGCAGTACTTC
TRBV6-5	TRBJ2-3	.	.	CASSLRLARPDTQYF	TGTGCCAGCAGTCTCCGGCTAGCTCGGCCAGATACGCAGTATTTT
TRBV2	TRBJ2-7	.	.	CASSLGQISYEQYF	TGTGCCAGCAGTCTTGGACAGATCTCCTACGAGCAGTACTTC
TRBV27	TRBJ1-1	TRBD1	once	CASSLAGLRGGEAFF	TGTGCCAGCAGTTTAGCGGGGCTCAGGGGGGGGGAAGCTTTCTTT
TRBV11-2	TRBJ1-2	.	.	CASSLDGGIGYGYTF	TGTGCCAGCAGCTTAGATGGGGGCATAGGCTATGGCTACACCTTC
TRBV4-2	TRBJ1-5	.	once	CASSQDGGGLQPQHF	TGTGCCAGCAGCCAAGATGGTGGAGGGCTTCAGCCCCAGCATTTT
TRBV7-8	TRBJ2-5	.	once	CASSFGRGFIWETQYF	TGTGCCAGCAGCTTTGGGAGAGGGTTTATTTGGGAGACCCAGTACTTC
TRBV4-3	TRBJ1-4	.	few	CASSARDGPNEKLFF	TGCGCCAGCAGCGCTCGGGACGGACCTAATGAAAAACTGTTTTTT
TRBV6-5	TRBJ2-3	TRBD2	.	CASSSQREGPDTQYF	TGTGCCAGCAGTTCCCAGCGGGAGGGCCCAGATACGCAGTATTTT
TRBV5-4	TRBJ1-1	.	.	CASSLLGRPNTEAFF	TGTGCCAGCAGCTTACTAGGTCGGCCGAACACTGAAGCTTTCTTT
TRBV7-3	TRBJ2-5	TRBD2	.	CASSSPPGGVETQYF	TGTGCCAGCAGCTCCCCCCCGGGGGGTGTGGAGACCCAGTACTTC
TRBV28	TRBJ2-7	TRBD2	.	CASSPTSGMSYEQYF	TGTGCCAGCAGCCCCACTAGCGGGATGTCCTACGAGCAGTACTTC
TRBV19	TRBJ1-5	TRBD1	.	CASSVTGGNQPQHF	TGTGCCAGTAGTGTGACAGGGGGCAATCAGCCCCAGCATTTT
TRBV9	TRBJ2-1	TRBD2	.	CASSVGGGTSWTYNEQFF	TGTGCCAGCAGCGTAGGAGGTGGGACTAGCTGGACATACAATGAGCAGTTCTTC
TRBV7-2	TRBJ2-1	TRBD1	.	CASRPTGGQTSYNEQFF	TGTGCCAGCAGACCGACAGGGGGTCAAACCTCCTACAATGAGCAGTTCTTC
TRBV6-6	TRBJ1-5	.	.	CASSYSGDKANQPQHF	TGTGCCAGCAGTTACTCCGGGGACAAGGCGAATCAGCCCCAGCATTTT
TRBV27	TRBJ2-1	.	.	CASSSPLRGTYNEQFF	TGTGCCAGCAGTTCCCCCTTGCGGGGAACCTACAATGAGCAGTTCTTC
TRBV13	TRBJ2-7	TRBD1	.	CASSLGLITGEDSYEQYF	TGTGCCAGCAGCTTAGGCTTAATCACAGGGGAAGACTCCTACGAGCAGTACTTC
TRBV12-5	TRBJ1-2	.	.	CASGTSDPFNYGYTF	TGTGCTAGTGGCACCTCGGACCCGTTTAACTATGGCTACACCTTC
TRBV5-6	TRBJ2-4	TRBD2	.	CASSEGGRVSPNIQYF	TGTGCCAGCAGCGAGGGCGGGAGGGTGTCCCCAAACATTCAGTACTTC
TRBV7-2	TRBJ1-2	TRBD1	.	CASSSGGAGNYGYTF	TGTGCCAGCAGTTCAGGGGGCGCGGGAAACTATGGCTACACCTTC
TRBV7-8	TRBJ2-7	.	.	CASSPTDSYEQYF	TGTGCCAGCAGCCCGACAGATTCCTACGAGCAGTACTTC
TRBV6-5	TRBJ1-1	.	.	CASRAPGVRHTEAFF	TGTGCCAGCAGAGCTCCGGGGGTAAGGCACACTGAAGCTTTCTTT
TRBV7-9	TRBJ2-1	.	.	CASSYRPYEQFF	TGTGCCAGCAGCTACCGGCCTTATGAGCAGTTCTTC
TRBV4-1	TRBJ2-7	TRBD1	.	CASSYRDSETYEQYF	TGCGCCAGCAGCTACCGGGACAGCGAAACCTACGAGCAGTACTTC
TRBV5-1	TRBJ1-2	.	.	CATRTGVRDGYTF	TGCGCCACCAGGACGGGGGTTAGAGATGGCTACACCTTC
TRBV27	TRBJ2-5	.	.	CASSVGPFKTQYF	TGTGCCAGCAGCGTGGGGCCGTTCAAGACCCAGTACTTC
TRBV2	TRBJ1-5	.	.	CASSEGGQPQHF	TGTGCCAGCAGTGAAGGGGGTCAGCCCCAGCATTTT